This TCR beta chain was sequenced during a study of vaccination and CD4 T cells after COVID-19. Study information: SARS-CoV-2 had been detected by nasal swab PCR in convalescent patients; roughly 9 were mild, one severe.

The sample's treatment: 10-day PBMC culture with coronavirus spike peptide pools or control peptides (ViraFEST assay). ViraFEST used peptide pools to expand antigen-specific T cells before TCR sequencing. The germline gives CDR1 MNHEY, CDR2 SVGAGI. V was trimmed by 2 bases and J by 8 bases, leaving 7 bases between them. The length of the CDR3 is 11 residues. Comment on this clonotype: The antigen is undetermined.

Once obtained from cultured CD4+ T cells, the DNA was sequenced using the Oncomine TCR Beta short-read assay. TCRdb processed the PCR reads anew with MiXCR; each CDR3 protein has one entry. The data contain about 13,000 distinct CDR3 sequences, roughly two fifths of them seen just once; the ten biggest clones take up 9% to 9.5%. Sequences were obtained from CD4+ T cells from blood, cultured in vitro. This chain links TRBV6-5 with TRBJ2-7; no clear D gene. The receptor was derived from a human donor who had recovered from COVID-19. The CDR3 nucleotides are TGTGCCAGCAGTTACGGAGATCAGCAGTACTTC. Protein: CASSYGDQQYF.